This is a list of T cell receptor beta chains from one sample in a study of T-cell reconstitution after alpha-beta-depleted transplantation in children. Using its own MiXCR run on the PCR reads, TCRdb lists one record per CDR3 protein. The table includes about 590,000 distinct CDR3 sequences, about an eighth detected once. The sample here was PBMCs, mostly from graft donor cells, taken 360 days after TCRalphabeta/CD19-depleted stem cell transplant. These receptors were taken from a male patient between 10 and 17 years old who had a stem cell transplant for acute myeloid leukemia, so the T cells may come from the graft donor. CDR3s include the opening cysteine and the closing phenylalanine or tryptophan. The D gene is left open where the match is weak. Size values are once, few and many counts, or a class for expanded clones, and some rows have none.

j_gene,abundance,v_gene,d_gene,CDR3nt,CDR3aa
TRBJ1-3,few,TRBV6-5,TRBD1,TGTGCCAGCAGTTACGGACAGGGCGCAAACACCATATATTTT,CASSYGQGANTIYF
TRBJ1-5,few,TRBV6-5,.,TGTGCCAGCAGCCCCCTGGGGGGATATCAGCCCCAGCATTTT,CASSPLGGYQPQHF
TRBJ2-7,many,TRBV29-1,.,TGCAGCGTTGGGTCTCTAGCGCCGGGCGAGCAGTACTTC,CSVGSLAPGEQYF
TRBJ2-3,many,TRBV20-1,.,TGCAGTGCCCCCCGACCAGGGACAGATACGCAGTATTTT,CSAPRPGTDTQYF
TRBJ2-2,many,TRBV20-1,TRBD2,TGCAGTGCTAGAGCGACTAGCGACGGGGAGCTGTTTTTT,CSARATSDGELFF
TRBJ2-1,.,TRBV2,TRBD2,TGTGCCAGCAGTGAACAGGGACTAGCTTTCGATGAGCAGTTCTTC,CASSEQGLAFDEQFF
TRBJ2-7,.,TRBV7-6,.,TGTGCCAGCAGCTTAGAGGCGGGGCCCGAAGAGCAGTACTTC,CASSLEAGPEEQYF
TRBJ1-2,many,TRBV9,.,TGTGCCAGCAGCGTAGTGGGGAATGGCTACACCTTC,CASSVVGNGYTF
TRBJ2-1,.,TRBV24-1,TRBD2,TGTGCCACCAGTGATCCTGGACTAGCCCGGGAGCAGTTCTTC,CATSDPGLAREQFF
TRBJ2-5,.,TRBV7-6,.,TGTGCCAGCAGCTTAGCCCCCCACGGAGGGGGGCTGATTGAGACCCAGTACTTC,CASSLAPHGGGLIETQYF
TRBJ1-2,.,TRBV29-1,.,TGCAGCGTTCTCGGGGAGGGCTACACCTTC,CSVLGEGYTF
TRBJ2-1,few,TRBV6-2/TRBV6-3,TRBD2,TGTGCCAGCAACCCAACGCGGGAGGGCCACTACAATGAGCAGTTCTTC,CASNPTREGHYNEQFF
TRBJ2-7,many,TRBV21-1,.,TGTGCCAGCAGCAAAGTCCCGGGCGTTGGACAGCCCTACGAGCAGTACTTC,CASSKVPGVGQPYEQYF
TRBJ1-2,few,TRBV12-3/TRBV12-4,TRBD1,TGTGCCAGCAGTTTAGCGTTCCCGACAGGGGAGTATGGCTACACCTTC,CASSLAFPTGEYGYTF
TRBJ2-3,many,TRBV5-6,.,TGTGCCAGCAGCTTGCCGAGGACTAGCACAGATACGCAGTATTTT,CASSLPRTSTDTQYF
TRBJ2-3,.,TRBV28,.,TGTGCCAGCACCCCGGGGACATTGAGCACAGATACGCAGTATTTT,CASTPGTLSTDTQYF
TRBJ2-7,.,TRBV28,TRBD1,TGTGCCAGCAGGCCGACAGGGGAAGCCGAGCAGTACTTC,CASRPTGEAEQYF
TRBJ2-1,.,TRBV19,.,TGTGCCAGCACCCCGGGAGTTAGGAATGACAATGAGCAGTTCTTC,CASTPGVRNDNEQFF
TRBJ2-2,few,TRBV28,.,TGTGCCAGCAGTTTACCGGGACGGTACACCGGGGAGCTGTTTTTT,CASSLPGRYTGELFF
TRBJ2-3,.,TRBV29-1,.,TGCAGCGTTGAAAGCGGCCTCCTTCCGAGCACAGATACGCAGTATTTT,CSVESGLLPSTDTQYF
TRBJ2-7,few,TRBV20-1,TRBD2,TGCAGTGCTAGAGGGACTAGCGTCTACGAGCAGTACTTC,CSARGTSVYEQYF
TRBJ1-1,few,TRBV29-1,.,TGCAGCGTTGAAGGTGCAGGGGCGGGAACTGAAGCTTTCTTT,CSVEGAGAGTEAFF
TRBJ2-1,few,TRBV7-3,TRBD2,TGTGCCAGCAGCTTAAGCCGACTAGCGGTCAATGAGCAGTTCTTC,CASSLSRLAVNEQFF
TRBJ2-5,few,TRBV10-3,.,TGTGCCATCAGAGCCGGGACGATCCAAGAGACCCAGTACTTC,CAIRAGTIQETQYF
TRBJ1-1,few,TRBV18,.,TGTGCCAGCTCACCACCGCGGCAGATAAACACTGAAGCTTTCTTT,CASSPPRQINTEAFF
TRBJ2-5,many,TRBV7-2,.,TGTGCCAGCAGCCCCCTTAGGGGGCGGGGGACCCAGTACTTC,CASSPLRGRGTQYF
TRBJ2-2,many,TRBV7-6,.,TGTGCCAGCAGCTTAGTGACTAGTCGTTCGAACACCGGGGAGCTGTTTTTT,CASSLVTSRSNTGELFF
TRBJ2-3,.,TRBV5-5,.,TGTGCCAGCAGAGGACTGGGTTTATCTACAGATACGCAGTATTTT,CASRGLGLSTDTQYF
TRBJ1-6,.,TRBV20-1,.,TGCAGTGCTAGAGTAAAACAGGGCGGCTCCTATAATTCACCCCTCCACTTT,CSARVKQGGSYNSPLHF
TRBJ2-5,.,TRBV2,.,TGTGCCAGCAGCGCGCTCCGGATGACCCAGTACTTC,CASSALRMTQYF
TRBJ1-6,.,TRBV6-1,.,TGTGCCAGCAGGGGCCCTGGACAGTTTCATAATTCACCCCTCCACTTT,CASRGPGQFHNSPLHF
TRBJ2-1,.,TRBV10-3,.,TGTGCCACCGAGACGACAAACAACAATGAGCAGTTCTTC,CATETTNNNEQFF
TRBJ2-7,.,TRBV6-5,.,TGTGCCAGCAGTTATGGGATCGGGGAGGACTACCCCTACGAGCAGTACTTC,CASSYGIGEDYPYEQYF
TRBJ2-7,few,TRBV15,.,TGTGCCACCAGCAGAGGGAGAGGGCCGACCTACGAGCAGTACTTC,CATSRGRGPTYEQYF
TRBJ2-5,few,TRBV5-1,.,TGCGCCAGCAGCTTGGGTCCGGGAGCCTCAAAGTACCAAGAGACCCAGTACTTC,CASSLGPGASKYQETQYF
TRBJ2-1,.,TRBV7-8,.,TGTGCCAGCAGCCAGACGGTTGTGTATGAGCAGTTCTTC,CASSQTVVYEQFF
TRBJ1-3,many,TRBV20-1,.,TGCAGTGCGGCTCAGGGAATCACCATATATTTT,CSAAQGITIYF
TRBJ2-7,.,TRBV24-1,.,TGTGCCACCAGTGATTCTTCGGACAGCTACGAGCAGTACTTC,CATSDSSDSYEQYF
TRBJ2-7,.,TRBV28,.,TGTGCCAGCACTGGAGGGGCTCTAAGCTCCTACGAGCAGTACTTC,CASTGGALSSYEQYF
TRBJ2-1,.,TRBV19,.,TGTGCCAGTAGTATATCCGGGAGCGATGAGCAGTTCTTC,CASSISGSDEQFF
TRBJ2-3,few,TRBV24-1,.,TGTGCCACCAGTGATCCCAGGAGCGGCACAGATACGCAGTATTTT,CATSDPRSGTDTQYF
TRBJ2-7,.,TRBV6-5,.,TGTGCCAGCAGTTACTCGAGGGACCGTAGGTCCGAGCAGTACTTC,CASSYSRDRRSEQYF
TRBJ2-1,.,TRBV13,TRBD2,TGTGCCAGCAGCTTAGTACTAGCGGGTAGCTCCTACAATGAGCAGTTCTTC,CASSLVLAGSSYNEQFF
TRBJ2-1,few,TRBV11-2,TRBD2,TGTGCCAGCAGCTTAGAGAGTAGCGGGAGCTACAATGAGCAGTTCTTC,CASSLESSGSYNEQFF
TRBJ2-7,.,TRBV11-2,.,TGTGCCAGCAGCTTAGGTCGGGGTAGCTCCTACGAGCAGTACTTC,CASSLGRGSSYEQYF
TRBJ2-7,.,TRBV15,TRBD2,TGTGCCACCAGCCGACTAGCGGATTCCTACGAGCAGTACTTC,CATSRLADSYEQYF
TRBJ1-6,.,TRBV7-2,TRBD1,TGTGCCAGCAGCATCCCCGGGACAGCGAGACCTCCACCCCTCCACTTT,CASSIPGTARPPPLHF
TRBJ2-1,few,TRBV29-1,TRBD1,TGCAGCCCTTACCTACCGGGACAGGGCAATGAGCAGTTCTTC,CSPYLPGQGNEQFF
TRBJ2-6,.,TRBV14,.,TGTGCCAGCAGCCAATCACCCGGGGCCAACGTCCTGACTTTC,CASSQSPGANVLTF
TRBJ2-1,.,TRBV18,.,TGTGCCAGCTCACCCTTCGGGGCGGATGAGCAGTTCTTC,CASSPFGADEQFF
TRBJ2-2,.,TRBV14,TRBD2,TGTGCCAGCAGCCAAGAGTTACTAGCGGGGGCCGGGGAGCTGTTTTTT,CASSQELLAGAGELFF
TRBJ2-7,.,TRBV27,.,TGTGCCAGCAGAACGGGGGAGACCTACGAGCAGTACTTC,CASRTGETYEQYF
TRBJ2-1,few,TRBV7-9,TRBD2,TGTGCCAGCAGCCCGCGCGGGACTAGCGACTACAATGAGCAGTTCTTC,CASSPRGTSDYNEQFF
TRBJ2-4,.,TRBV27,TRBD2,TGTGCCAGCAGCGTCCGGGACTATAAAAACATTCGGTACTTC,CASSVRDYKNIRYF
TRBJ2-3,few,TRBV2,.,TGTGCCAGCAGTTCTCCCGGGACGCGGATTGGGGATACGCAGTATTTT,CASSSPGTRIGDTQYF
TRBJ2-1,.,TRBV27,.,TGTGCCAGCAGTTTAGACGGGAGTCGCTACAATGAGCAGTTCTTC,CASSLDGSRYNEQFF
TRBJ2-7,.,TRBV4-3,.,TGCGCCAGCAGCCAAGGGTCAGGGGAGGTCTACGAGCAGTACTTC,CASSQGSGEVYEQYF